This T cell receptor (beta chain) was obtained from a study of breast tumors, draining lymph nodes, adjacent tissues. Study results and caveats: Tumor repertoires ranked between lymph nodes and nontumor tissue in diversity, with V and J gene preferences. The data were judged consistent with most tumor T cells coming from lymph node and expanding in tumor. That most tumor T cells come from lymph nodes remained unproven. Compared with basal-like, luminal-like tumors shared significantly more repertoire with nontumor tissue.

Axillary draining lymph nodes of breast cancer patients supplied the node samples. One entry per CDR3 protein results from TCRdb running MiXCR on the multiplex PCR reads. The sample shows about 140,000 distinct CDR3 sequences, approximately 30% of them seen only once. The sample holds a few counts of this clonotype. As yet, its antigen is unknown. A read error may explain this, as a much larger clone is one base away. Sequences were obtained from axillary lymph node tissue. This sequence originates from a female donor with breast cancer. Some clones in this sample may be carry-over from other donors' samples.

The CDR3 nucleotides read TGTGCCAGCAGCACTGGACTACAGCCGACTGAGCAGCACTTC. This translates into CASSTGLQPTEQHF. This chain uses TRBV11-2 with TRBJ2-7, with D perhaps TRBD2 (6 bases). Germline V gene data show CDR1 as SGHAT and CDR2 as FQNNGV. This CDR3 has 14 residues. Filled out from reference TRBV11-2 and TRBJ2-7, the complete variable domain reads EAGVAQSPRYKIIEKRQSVAFWCNPISGHATLYWYQQILGQGPKLLIQFQNNGVVDDSQLPKDRFSAERLKGVDSTLKIQPAKLEDSAVYLCASSTGLQPTEQHFGPGTRLTVT.